The 8 T cell receptor beta chains below come from one sample, sequenced in a study of STAT5B mutations in CD4+ large granular lymphocyte leukemia. TCRdb's table, derived via immunoSEQ multiplex PCR, lists solely in-frame clones and lacks some. The table has 30,000 or so clones, approximately 91% seen once. Sequencing was performed on CD4+ T cells from blood buffy coats. The source is a human donor in good health.

The rearrangement links TRBV29-1 to TRBJ2-5; no reliable D call. V dropped 7 bases and J dropped 5 bases, with 17 bases sitting between them. CDR1 SQVTM and CDR2 ANQGSEA come from the germline V gene. The CDR3 runs 13 residues. This chain's CDR3 is CSAPAYAWETQYF. The DNA for the CDR3 is TGCAGCGCTCCGGCCTACGCGTGGGAGACCCAGTACTTC.

The chain recombines TRBV10-3 with TRBJ2-3, with D possibly being TRBD2 (6 bases). Deletions cut 7 bases from V and 6 bases from J, with 17 bases between. The CDR3 extends over 14 amino acids. The V gene's germline CDR1 is ENHRY and CDR2 SYGVKD. The CDR3 sequence: CAITKAGYTDTQYF. Written as DNA, the CDR3 is TGTGCCATCACCAAAGCGGGCTACACCGATACGCAGTATTTT.

The chain links TRBV4-1 to TRBJ1-4, with 8 bases matching TRBD1. The CDR3 runs 15 residues. Germline V lookup: CDR1 MGHRA, CDR2 YSYEKL. Trimming cost V 6 bases and J 5 bases; bases outside gene matches: 8. The CDR3 loop reads CASRPDRGGNEKLFF. The CDR3 DNA follows: TGCGCCAGCAGGCCTGACAGGGGAGGGAATGAAAAACTGTTTTTT.

This clone showed up just a few times. The V call is TRBV14, the J call TRBJ2-3, with TRBD2 matching 10 bases. Trimming removed 0 bases from V and 4 bases from J; junction bases left unmatched: 10. Germline V gene data show CDR1 as SGHDN and CDR2 as FVKESK. This CDR3 spans 18 amino acids. The CDR3 DNA reads as TGTGCCAGCAGCCAAGATTTCAGGCTAGCGGGAGTCTCAGATACGCAGTATTTT. As protein: CASSQDFRLAGVSDTQYF.

This clone has only a few counts. The chain joins TRBV5-1 to TRBJ1-2; 9 bases fit TRBD1. V shed 4 bases and J 6 bases; nucleotides not matched to a gene: 7. The CDR3 totals 14 residues. CDR1 SGHRS and CDR2 YFSETQ come from the germline V gene. The CDR3 DNA reads as TGCGCCAGCAGCGTAGACAGGGGGAGGAATGGCTACACCTTC. Amino acid sequence: CASSVDRGRNGYTF.

The chain combines TRBV5-1 with TRBJ2-7, with a possible D match to TRBD2 (6 bases). V lost 4 bases and J 1 base, leaving 18 bases between the germline ends. Germline V lookup: CDR1 SGHRS, CDR2 YFSETQ. The CDR3 extends over 16 amino acids. CDR3 amino acids: CASSKPRDWGSYEQYF. In DNA, the CDR3 is TGCGCCAGCAGCAAACCCCGGGACTGGGGATCCTACGAGCAGTACTTC.

The chain joins TRBV6-1 to TRBJ1-2, with TRBD1 matching 9 bases. The CDR3 totals 14 residues. The V gene end was trimmed by 4 bases and the J gene end by 10 bases; junction bases not matched to a gene: 10. CDR1 is MNHNS and CDR2 is SASEGT in the germline V gene. Written as DNA, the CDR3 is TGTGCCAGCAGTGGGGGGACAGGGTTCTTTGTCTACACCTTC. This translates into CASSGGTGFFVYTF.

The chain recombines TRBV9 with TRBJ2-2, with D perhaps being TRBD1 or TRBD2 (5 bases each). Germline V CDR1 and CDR2: SGDLS, YYNGEE. V shed 2 bases and J shed 2 bases, with 16 bases lying between them. This CDR3 contains 17 residues. The CDR3, as DNA: TGTGCCAGCAGCGTCCTTGAGGGGCCAGGTAACACCGGGGAGCTGTTTTTT. It yields the protein CASSVLEGPGNTGELFF. The entire variable domain, with the rest obtained from reference TRBV9 and TRBJ2-2, is as follows: DSGVTQTPKHLITATGQRVTLRCSPRSGDLSVYWYQQSLDQGLQFLIQYYNGEERAKGNILERFSAQQFPDLHSELNLSSLELGDSALYFCASSVLEGPGNTGELFFGEGSRLTVL.